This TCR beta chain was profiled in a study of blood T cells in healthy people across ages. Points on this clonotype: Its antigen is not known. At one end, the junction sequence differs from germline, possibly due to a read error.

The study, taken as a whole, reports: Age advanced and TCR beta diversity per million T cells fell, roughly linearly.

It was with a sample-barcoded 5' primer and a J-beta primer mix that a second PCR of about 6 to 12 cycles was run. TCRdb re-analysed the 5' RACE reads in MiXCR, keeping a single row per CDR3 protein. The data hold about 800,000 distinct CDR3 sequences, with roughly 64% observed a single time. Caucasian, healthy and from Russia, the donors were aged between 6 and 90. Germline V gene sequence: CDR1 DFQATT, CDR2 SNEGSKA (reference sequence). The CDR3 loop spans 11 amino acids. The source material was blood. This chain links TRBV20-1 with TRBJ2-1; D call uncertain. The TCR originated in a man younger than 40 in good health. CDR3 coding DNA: TGCAGTGTCACTGGATACACTGAGCAGTTCTTC. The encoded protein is CSVTGYTEQFF.